This T cell receptor (beta chain) was found in a study of CD8 T cells in Susac syndrome. Trimming took off 5 bases at V and 2 bases at J, with 16 bases between the two ends. CDR1 and CDR2 (germline): SGHTA, FQGNSA. The CDR3 runs 15 residues. Reverse transcription of about 0.5 to 1 ug RNA used random hexamers. Each CDR3 protein is one row after TCRdb ran MiXCR on the immunoSEQ multiplex PCR reads. The table records roughly 110,000 distinct CDR3 sequences, roughly 91% of them present only once. The clonotype comes from a human donor in good health. This chain connects TRBV7-2 to TRBJ2-7; TRBD2 is a possible D gene (6 bases). The specimen was CD4+ T cells from PBMCs. The CDR3 coding sequence is TGTGCCAGCAGCCCCCGTGGCGGGGCGGCCTACGAGCAGTACTTC. The encoded protein is CASSPRGGAAYEQYF.